This T cell receptor (beta chain) was sequenced in a study of T cell responses to AZD1222 COVID-19 vaccine. The study's findings and limits: Donors, mostly white British, included more females; clonal diversity was possibly underestimated. Spike-specific TCR breadth and depth went up after people got two AZD1222 doses. Close to half of spike-specific TCRs reportedly recognize unmutated variant regions.

Deletions cut 3 bases from V and 5 bases from J, with 7 bases between. The CDR3 extends over 12 amino acids. The germline gives CDR1 MDHEN, CDR2 SYDVKM. Some clones are missing from TCRdb's copy, which holds only in-frame ones; the method was immunoSEQ multiplex PCR. This table holds 140,000 to 150,000 clones, just under 95% found once. Details on this clone: Its target is unknown.

The origin of this receptor is an adult who had recovered from COVID-19. This rearrangement joins TRBV28 to TRBJ1-1; maybe TRBD1 (6 bases). The specimen was peripheral blood, collected after recovery from COVID-19. This CDR3 reads CASSFRGTEAFF. The CDR3, as DNA: TGTGCCAGCAGTTTCAGGGGAACTGAAGCTTTCTTT.